Below are 2 T cell receptor beta chains sequenced from a single sample in a study of beta chain features in type 1 diabetes. The antigens for these receptors are not known. The whole isolated RNA underwent reverse transcription, so sequencing captured expressed TCRB transcripts. Here immunoSEQ multiplex PCR was the method, and the copy in TCRdb shows in-frame clones only, minus some. Of hundreds of thousands of clones listed, about 14% are singletons. General study findings and limits: In all four CD4+ subsets, TCRB CDR3 length was significantly, moderately reduced in type 1 diabetes.

The sequenced sample consisted of naive CD4+ T cells from blood. These receptors were collected from a man aged 18 to 29 with type 1 diabetes.

The CDR3 spells CASSEGGAKNIQYF. The CDR3 DNA sequence: TGTGCCAGCAGTGAGGGAGGGGCCAAAAACATTCAGTACTTC. The V gene is TRBV25-1, the J gene TRBJ2-4; TRBD2 aligns across 7 bases. V lost 3 bases to trimming and J lost 1 base; unmatched junction nucleotides: 0. This CDR3 comprises 14 residues. Germline V gene data show CDR1 as MGHDK and CDR2 as SYGVNS.

The chain links TRBV6-5 to TRBJ2-7, with a possible D match to TRBD2 (6 bases). V lost 5 bases, J lost 2 bases, and 16 bases lay in between. This CDR3 spans 15 amino acids. Germline values: CDR1 MNHEY, CDR2 SVGAGI. CDR3 residues: CASSPISGGPYEQYF. CDR3 nucleotides: TGTGCCAGCAGTCCCATTAGTGGAGGGCCCTACGAGCAGTACTTC.